Below, one T cell receptor beta chain is given with its context. The junction does not match germline at one end; this may be a read error. Germline V CDR1 and CDR2: ENHRY, SYGVKD. This CDR3 is 14 amino acids long. This specimen comes from a study of CD4 and CD8 cells across lung adenocarcinoma regions. TCRdb analysed the PCR reads with MiXCR anew, one entry per CDR3 protein. The sample yields some 16,000 distinct CDR3 sequences, over 50% seen once. Localized lung adenocarcinoma, a non-small cell lung cancer, affected the donors. Sequencing was performed on CD8+ T cells from the center of a lung tumor. The chain has TRBV10-3 and TRBJ2-4; D perhaps matches TRBD1 (6 bases). The TCR originated in a female donor with lung adenocarcinoma. The CD4 and CD8 labels of this study may be unreliable. CDR3 sequence: CGGPGLGAKDIQYF. The DNA of the CDR3 is TGTGGCGGCCCGGGGCTGGGGGCCAAAGACATTCAGTATTTC.